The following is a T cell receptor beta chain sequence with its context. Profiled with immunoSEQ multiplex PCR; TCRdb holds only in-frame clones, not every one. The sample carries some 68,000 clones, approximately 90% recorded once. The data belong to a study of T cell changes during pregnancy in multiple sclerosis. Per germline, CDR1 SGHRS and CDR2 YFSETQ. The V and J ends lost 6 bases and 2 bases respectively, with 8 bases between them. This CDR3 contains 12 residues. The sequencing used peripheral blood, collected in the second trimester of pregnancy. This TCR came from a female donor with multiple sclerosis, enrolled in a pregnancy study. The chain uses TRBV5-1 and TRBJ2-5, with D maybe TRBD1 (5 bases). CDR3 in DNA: TGCGCCAGCAACACAGGACAAGAGACCCAGTACTTC. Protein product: CASNTGQETQYF.